This T cell receptor beta chain was documented in a study of blood T cell repertoires in COVID-19. The overall study: The study drew acute and convalescent COVID-19 samples from the United States, Italy and Spain. T cells, B-cell-depleted T cells, or PBMCs provided the cDNA or gDNA that served as material.

Original data processing: Nucleated cell counts were estimated from reference gene primer amplification. Only in-frame clones appear in the TCRdb table, and some are missing; sequencing was by immunoSEQ multiplex PCR. V and J calls and clone size are copied from that table; D and trimming were computed from the DNA. The data show 110,000 or so clones, 65% to 90% seen once. Points on this clone: Different DNA sequences within this sample yield the same CDR3.

In germline, CDR1 is SGHTA, CDR2 FQGNSA. The CDR3 totals 15 residues. V was cut by 1 base and J by 0 bases, with 9 bases left in between. This chain connects TRBV7-2 to TRBJ1-1; a possible D gene is TRBD1 (5 bases). The TCR sequence derives from a human donor in a cohort sampled during active COVID-19. Sequenced material: peripheral blood. The CDR3 loop reads CASSLDQGLNTEAFF. CDR3 DNA: TGTGCCAGCAGCTTAGACCAGGGCTTGAACACTGAAGCTTTCTTT.